One T cell receptor beta chain is described in this entry. This clone was found a few times. Its antigen has not been determined. No base qualities exist here, and no much larger clone lies one base off it. The library was built by means of the immunoSEQ multiplex PCR assay. Here the immuneACCESS table is served through TCRdb, limited to in-frame sequences with V and J called. Missing clones are a known gap in these copies; in checked studies unresolved V genes cover under half, and the rest lacks a known reason. The sample yields about 57,000 clones; roughly 92% were counted once. 0.6% to 0.85% of the sample is taken by the ten largest. These data are taken from a study of T cell changes during pregnancy in multiple sclerosis (dated by TCRdb to the late 2010s). With regard to the full study: Changes in the T cell repertoire over the course of pregnancy were examined in this study in women with multiple sclerosis.

Germline trimming amounts to 1 base on V and 7 bases on J, with 8 as the count of junction bases outside the gene matches. Per the germline V gene, SQVTM is the CDR1 and ANQGSEA is the CDR2. Taken from cysteine to phenylalanine, the CDR3 has 14 residues. The entry retains the CDR3 DNA only, 42 bases that are in frame from base 1. The specimen comprised CD4+ T cells from peripheral blood mononuclear cells, sampled in the third trimester of pregnancy. Recombination linked TRBV29-1 to TRBJ1-2; 8 nucleotides in the junction match TRBD1. The source is a female donor with multiple sclerosis, enrolled in a pregnancy study. The CDR3 region has the sequence CSVEASDRGAGYTF. The DNA sequence is as follows: TGCAGCGTTGAAGCTTCAGACAGGGGTGCTGGCTACACCTTC.